These 8 T cell receptor beta chains were all obtained from the same sample, sequenced in a study of T-cell reconstitution after alpha-beta-depleted transplantation in children. Unique molecular identifiers were incorporated during preparation of the TCRbeta library. TCRdb processed the PCR reads anew with MiXCR; each CDR3 protein has one entry. This repertoire shows hundreds of thousands of distinct CDR3 sequences, about an eighth found once; its top ten account for about 0.77%. Sequencing was performed on PBMCs, taken before TCRalphabeta/CD19-depleted stem cell transplant. The receptor set was obtained from a girl aged 2-9 years with congenital amegakaryocytic thrombocytopenia, due to receive a stem cell transplant.

This chain uses TRBV20-1 with TRBJ2-7; 7 bases are a match to TRBD1. The CDR3 has 14 amino acids. The junction had 5 bases not matched to a gene; V was cut back by 0 bases and J by 3 bases. CDR1 is DFQATT, CDR2 SNEGSKA, per germline (reference sequence). This CDR3 reads CSARDVPGGYEQYF. The DNA of the CDR3 is TGCAGTGCTAGAGATGTTCCAGGGGGCTACGAGCAGTACTTC.

This clonotype was found many times. The chain is built from TRBV11-3 and TRBJ2-3; 7 positions agree with TRBD2. The germline V gene has CDR1 SGHNT and CDR2 YENEEA. The junction had 3 bases not matched to a gene; V was cut back by 2 bases and J by 4 bases. This CDR3 region has 14 residues. The CDR3 sequence is CASSLRAGADTQYF. The DNA of the CDR3 is TGTGCCAGCAGCTTAAGGGCGGGAGCAGATACGCAGTATTTT.

The table lists this clonotype with many counts. The V call is TRBV5-1, the J call TRBJ2-7; D is unclear. The germline V gene encodes CDR1 SGHRS and CDR2 YFSETQ. Trimming took off 0 bases at V and 4 bases at J, with 8 bases between the two ends. The CDR3 is made up of 13 amino acids. CDR3 bases: TGCGCCAGCAGCTTGGCCGCGACTTACGAGCAGTACTTC. It is translated as CASSLAATYEQYF.

This clonotype was seen repeatedly, ten times or more. The gene calls are TRBV29-1 and TRBJ2-5; 8 nucleotides line up with TRBD1. This CDR3 spans 15 amino acids. Germline V gene data show CDR1 as SQVTM and CDR2 as ANQGSEA. Unmatched junction bases numbered 9, after V lost 3 bases and J lost 3 bases. CDR3: CSVDEEDRAKETQYF. DNA for the CDR3: TGCAGCGTTGATGAGGAGGACAGGGCTAAAGAGACCCAGTACTTC.

This clonotype was recorded many times. The rearrangement joins TRBV20-1 to TRBJ2-7; no clear D gene. CDR1 DFQATT and CDR2 SNEGSKA come from the germline V gene (reference sequence). The CDR3 sequence is 11 residues long. V lost 3 bases and J 1 base, leaving 4 bases between the germline ends. CDR3 nucleotide sequence: TGCAGTGCTAGGAGGTCCTACGAGCAGTACTTC. Protein sequence: CSARRSYEQYF.

Points on this clonotype: This may stem from a read error, because a much larger clone lies one nucleotide away. This chain connects TRBV5-1 to TRBJ2-1; D unresolved. Deletions cut 0 bases from V and 6 bases from J, with 10 bases between. Germline assignment: CDR1 SGHRS and CDR2 YFSETQ. The CDR3 is made up of 14 amino acids. The CDR3 bases are TGCGCCAGCAGCTTGGCCCCAGCCCTCAATGAGCAGTTCTTC. It codes for CASSLAPALNEQFF.

This clonotype was detected ten times or more. The chain employs TRBV5-1 and TRBJ2-1; either TRBD1 or TRBD2 may fit D (5 bases each). Germline assignment: CDR1 SGHRS and CDR2 YFSETQ. The CDR3 consists of 18 residues. V gave up 0 bases and J gave up 0 bases, with 16 bases separating them. CDR3 protein: CASSLGGLGAHSYNEQFF. The CDR3 DNA reads as TGCGCCAGCAGCTTGGGGGGGTTGGGAGCACACTCCTACAATGAGCAGTTCTTC. Supplemented by reference TRBV5-1 and TRBJ2-1, the full variable domain reads KAGVTQTPRYLIKTRGQQVTLSCSPISGHRSVSWYQQTPGQGLQFLFEYFSETQRNKGNFPGRFSGRQFSNSRSEMNVSTLELGDSALYLCASSLGGLGAHSYNEQFFGPGTRLTVL.

V is TRBV5-6 and J is TRBJ2-7; D uncertain. The CDR3 spans 14 residues. Germline-derived CDR1 and CDR2 are SGHDT and YYEEEE. V lost 2 bases and J lost 0, with 9 bases in between. The CDR3 DNA follows: TGTGCCAGCAGCTTTCGCTGGAGCTCCTACGAGCAGTACTTC. This gives the protein CASSFRWSSYEQYF.